These T cell receptor beta chains were read from a single sample in a study of blood T cell repertoires in COVID-19. This table comes from immunoSEQ multiplex PCR, and its TCRdb copy is limited to in-frame clones, with some not included. This table holds about 200,000 clones, over 75% found once. The sample taken for sequencing was peripheral blood. These receptors were obtained from a woman aged 70 to 79 with COVID-19, enrolled during active disease. CDR3s include the opening cysteine and the closing phenylalanine or tryptophan. Expanded clones get a size class; other rows say once, few or many, or leave the size out.

>15|NA|TRBV5-1|TRBJ1-1
CASSVRQGRVTEAFF
>14|NA|TRBV9|TRBJ2-1
CASSVEQGYNEQFF
>17|once|TRBV19|TRBJ1-3
CASSIWADRDAGNTIYF
>19|once|TRBV6-2/TRBV6-3|TRBJ2-1
CASSYTAGAGTSGRNEQFF
>14|NA|TRBV24-1|TRBJ1-2
CATSDSGQHYGYTF
>16|NA|TRBV5-1|TRBJ1-1
CASSLAPISGRAEAFF
>15|once|TRBV2|TRBJ2-1
CASSGLAVYTNEQFF
>16|NA|TRBV7-3|TRBJ2-1
CASSLNSGTTYNEQFF
>13|NA|TRBV19|TRBJ1-2
CASRGQGKDGYTF
>16|NA|TRBV4-1|TRBJ2-7
CASSQGGTGVSYEQYF
>13|NA|TRBV6-2/TRBV6-3|TRBJ2-7
CASSYRAGGQQYF
>15|NA|TRBV5-1|TRBJ1-3
CASSPRGDRGDTIYF
>14|NA|TRBV18|TRBJ2-7
CASSQTNRGYEQYF
>16|NA|TRBV5-8|TRBJ1-5
CASSPGRGSGDQPQHF
>14|NA|TRBV18|TRBJ1-5
CASSPSRGDQPQHF
>13|NA|TRBV29-1|TRBJ1-1
CSVTQGGNTEAFF